Listed below are T cell receptor beta chains from one sample, sequenced in a study of vaccination and CD4 T cells after COVID-19. In TCRdb, the PCR reads were re-called with MiXCR into one record per CDR3 protein. Of approximately 15,000 distinct CDR3 sequences listed, approximately 57% are singletons. Their antigen targets remain unknown. Material for sequencing was CD4+ T cells from blood, cultured in vitro. These receptors all stem from a human donor who had recovered from COVID-19. CDR3s include the opening cysteine and the closing phenylalanine or tryptophan. A D gene is named only where the DNA matches it firmly. Clone size is not always given. Where it is, it says once, few, many or a class for expanded clones.

j_call: TRBJ1-2
v_call: TRBV2
d_call: .
clone_size: few
cdr3_nt: TGTGCCAGCAGTGAACGGTCCGGAGAGGGGAGGGGCTACACCTTC
cdr3_aa: CASSERSGEGRGYTF

j_call: TRBJ1-2
v_call: TRBV6-1
d_call: TRBD1
clone_size: few
cdr3_nt: TGTGCCAGCAGCCCCGGATTGGGACAGGGCAAGGGAGCGGACTATGGCTACACCTTC
cdr3_aa: CASSPGLGQGKGADYGYTF

j_call: TRBJ1-2
v_call: TRBV2
d_call: TRBD1
clone_size: few
cdr3_nt: TGTGCCAGCGTTCCAGGGGGAGGCTATGGCTACACCTTC
cdr3_aa: CASVPGGGYGYTF

j_call: TRBJ1-1
v_call: TRBV4-1
d_call: .
clone_size: .
cdr3_nt: TGCGCCAGCAGCCGGTTAAAGAACACTGAAGCTTTCTTT
cdr3_aa: CASSRLKNTEAFF

j_call: TRBJ2-1
v_call: TRBV7-3
d_call: .
clone_size: once
cdr3_nt: TGTGCCAGCAGCTTATTTTCCGGTAGCTCCTACAATGAGCAGTTCTTC
cdr3_aa: CASSLFSGSSYNEQFF

j_call: TRBJ2-5
v_call: TRBV27
d_call: TRBD2
clone_size: .
cdr3_nt: TGTGCCAGCAGTTTAGGGGGGGGGACCCAGTACTTC
cdr3_aa: CASSLGGGTQYF

j_call: TRBJ2-3
v_call: TRBV19
d_call: TRBD2
clone_size: .
cdr3_nt: TGTGCCAGTACCACTATCCCGGGACTAGCAAGTGCCACAGATACGCAGTATTTT
cdr3_aa: CASTTIPGLASATDTQYF

j_call: TRBJ2-6
v_call: TRBV7-9
d_call: .
clone_size: .
cdr3_nt: TGTGCCAGCAGCTTAGACGGTTCTGGGGCCAACGTCCTGACTTTC
cdr3_aa: CASSLDGSGANVLTF

j_call: TRBJ2-3
v_call: TRBV2
d_call: TRBD2
clone_size: .
cdr3_nt: TGTGCCAGTGGGACTAGCGGGAGCACAGATACGCAGTATTTT
cdr3_aa: CASGTSGSTDTQYF

j_call: TRBJ1-1
v_call: TRBV6-1
d_call: TRBD1
clone_size: .
cdr3_nt: TGTGCCAGCAGTGAACAGGGGGCCACTGAAGCTTTCTTT
cdr3_aa: CASSEQGATEAFF

j_call: TRBJ1-6
v_call: TRBV6-5
d_call: .
clone_size: .
cdr3_nt: TGTGCCAGCAGTTACTCGTCAGGGCGGAATTCACCCCTCCACTTT
cdr3_aa: CASSYSSGRNSPLHF

j_call: TRBJ1-2
v_call: TRBV20-1
d_call: TRBD1
clone_size: large
cdr3_nt: TGCAGTGCTAGACGAATGACAGGGCAGGCCTTC
cdr3_aa: CSARRMTGQAF

j_call: TRBJ1-1
v_call: TRBV4-1
d_call: .
clone_size: medium-sized
cdr3_nt: TGCGCCAGCAGCCCAAGCTGGGGAATTTCGGACGGGAGGGAAGCTTTCTTT
cdr3_aa: CASSPSWGISDGREAFF